These 20 T cell receptor beta chains came from one sample sequenced in a study of blood T cell repertoires in COVID-19. The repertoire was sequenced with immunoSEQ multiplex PCR; TCRdb's copy has only in-frame clones and lacks some. The sample contains about 330,000 clones, 87% of which appear only once. Sequencing was performed on peripheral blood. These receptors came from a man aged 30-40 years with COVID-19, enrolled during active disease.

This sequence joins TRBV20-1 and TRBJ2-1; TRBD2 agrees at 7 bases. The CDR3 is 11 amino acids. The germline V gene encodes CDR1 DFQATT and CDR2 SNEGSKA (reference sequence). The CDR3 nucleotides are TGCGGGACTATACTTTACAATGAGCAGTTCTTC. Translated, it gives CGTILYNEQFF.

The rearrangement uses TRBV27 and TRBJ1-2; 7 positions agree with TRBD1. The CDR3 has 15 amino acids. With 6 bases clipped from V and 4 bases from J, the junction kept 11 bases outside the gene matches. CDR1 MNHEY and CDR2 SMNVEV come from the germline V gene (reference sequence). The CDR3 DNA follows: TGTGCCAGCAGGGCTACCCCGGGACAGTTCTATGGCTACACCTTC. It translates to CASRATPGQFYGYTF.

The J gene is TRBJ2-2, the V gene TRBV4-3; the match to TRBD1 covers 12 bases. The junction had 4 bases not matched to a gene; V was cut back by 4 bases and J by 7 bases. CDR3 size: 15 residues. Germline V CDR1 and CDR2: LGHNA, YSLEER. The CDR3 loop reads CASSPGQGANGELFF. The CDR3 DNA follows: TGCGCCAGCAGCCCGGGACAGGGGGCTAACGGGGAGCTGTTTTTT.

The rearrangement links TRBV27 to TRBJ2-7; 10 positions agree with TRBD2. CDR1 and CDR2 (germline): MNHEY, SMNVEV (reference sequence). The CDR3 is 15 residues long. Trimming removed 3 bases from V and 3 bases from J; junction bases left unmatched: 5. The CDR3 DNA is TGTGCCAGCAGTTTCGTCGGGACTAGCGACTACGAGCAGTACTTC. Amino acid sequence: CASSFVGTSDYEQYF.

The chain joins TRBV10-3 to TRBJ2-7, with TRBD1 identical over 9 bases. V was clipped by 6 bases and J by 1 base; unmatched bases: 13. The CDR3 covers 17 residues. Per germline, CDR1 ENHRY and CDR2 SYGVKD. The CDR3 region is CAIRGGTGTGHSYEQYF. The DNA of the CDR3 is TGTGCCATCAGGGGGGGGACAGGGACGGGTCATTCCTACGAGCAGTACTTC.

The CDR3 DNA follows: TGTGCCAGCAGCCCTAGCGGGCCGAACACCGGGGAGCTGTTTTTT. This sequence encodes CASSPSGPNTGELFF. V and J are TRBV13 and TRBJ2-2; TRBD2 aligns across 8 bases. From germline, CDR1 is PRHDT and CDR2 FYEKMQ (reference sequence). V trimming: 5 bases; J trimming: 0 bases; junction bases outside the gene matches: 2. This CDR3 has 15 residues.

The V call is TRBV5-4, the J call TRBJ2-3, with 8 bases matching TRBD2. This CDR3 is 17 amino acids long. Germline values: CDR1 SGHNT, CDR2 YYREEE (reference sequence). V lost 1 base, J lost 0 bases, and 7 bases stayed unmatched. The CDR3 loop is CASSLLGRGGSTDTQYF. CDR3 coding DNA: TGTGCCAGCAGCTTGCTTGGCCGGGGGGGCAGCACAGATACGCAGTATTTT.

The chain employs TRBV5-4 and TRBJ2-5; D is possibly TRBD1 (6 bases). The CDR3 consists of 16 residues. The germline gives CDR1 SGHNT, CDR2 YYREEE (reference sequence). V shed 0 bases and J shed 5 bases, with 17 bases lying between them. CDR3 region: CASSLGTLGAWETQYF. DNA for the CDR3: TGTGCCAGCAGCTTGGGGACTTTGGGGGCTTGGGAGACCCAGTACTTC.

The chain uses TRBV7-2 and TRBJ1-3; D may be TRBD1 (5 bases). CDR3 size: 13 residues. V was pared by 10 bases and J by 4 bases, with 14 bases between. The germline V gene encodes CDR1 SGHTA and CDR2 FQGNSA. CDR3 DNA: TGTGCCACCGCCGGGGGAGGAGGAAACACCATATATTTT. Translation: CATAGGGGNTIYF.

The chain carries TRBV6-6 and TRBJ2-1; 9 positions match TRBD2. Germline V CDR1 and CDR2: MNHNY, SVGAGI (reference sequence). The V segment lost 6 bases and the J segment 1 base; nucleotides outside the gene matches: 22. This CDR3 region has 21 residues. The CDR3 is CASSYPPAGGPLQYSYNEQFF. The CDR3 DNA sequence: TGTGCCAGCAGCTATCCCCCCGCGGGAGGGCCACTCCAATATTCCTACAATGAGCAGTTCTTC.

This clone was counted a single time. This chain connects TRBV7-2 to TRBJ2-3; 7 positions match TRBD2. The CDR3 has 15 amino acids. V was clipped by 7 bases and J by 4 bases; unmatched bases: 11. The germline V gene has CDR1 SGHTA and CDR2 FQGNSA. CDR3 loop: CASTPDGRWADTQYF. The CDR3 DNA reads as TGTGCCAGCACCCCCGACGGGAGGTGGGCAGATACGCAGTATTTT.

The genes are TRBV5-6 and TRBJ1-4; D remains ambiguous. Germline lookup yields CDR1 SGHDT and CDR2 YYEEEE. The CDR3 totals 14 residues. Trimming pared 0 bases from V and 3 bases from J, leaving 6 bases between. As DNA, the CDR3 is TGTGCCAGCAGCTTGGAATTATCTAATGAAAAACTGTTTTTT. Translated: CASSLELSNEKLFF.

The gene calls are TRBV5-1 and TRBJ2-2; 9 nucleotides line up with TRBD1. Germline CDR1 reads SGHRS; CDR2 reads YFSETQ. This CDR3 region has 17 residues. The V segment lost 4 bases and the J segment 6 bases; nucleotides outside the gene matches: 13. CDR3 DNA sequence: TGCGCCAGCAGCAGAAGTCCGGGACAGGGTACCCCCGGGGAGCTGTTTTTT. As protein: CASSRSPGQGTPGELFF.

The rearrangement links TRBV29-1 to TRBJ1-1, with TRBD1 as a possible D gene (6 bases). Trimming removed 7 bases from V and 4 bases from J, with 16 bases in between. This CDR3 comprises 13 residues. Germline CDR1 SQVTM, CDR2 ANQGSEA. The CDR3 sequence is CSAVMRGGTEAFF. CDR3 coding DNA: TGCAGCGCCGTGATGAGGGGGGGCACTGAAGCTTTCTTT.

This clone was observed a single time. This sequence joins TRBV24-1 and TRBJ2-2; the D is unclear. The CDR3 sequence is 12 residues long. Germline V gives CDR1 KGHDR, CDR2 SFDVKD. V was shortened by 5 bases and J by 8 bases, with 8 bases between the two germline ends. CDR3 amino acids: CATSVSPGELFF. CDR3 nucleotide sequence: TGTGCCACCAGTGTTTCTCCTGGGGAGCTGTTTTTT.

This rearrangement joins TRBV15 to TRBJ1-2; possibly TRBD1 for D (5 bases). CDR3 length: 16 residues. Trimming took 1 base from V and 0 from J, leaving 12 bases between them. Looked up from germline, CDR1 is LNHNV and CDR2 is YYDKDF (reference sequence). CDR3 DNA sequence: TGTGCCACCAGCAGAGGAGGCGGGGGAGCTAACTATGGCTACACCTTC. It yields the protein CATSRGGGGANYGYTF.

This chain's CDR3 is CASSLGTGPNEKLFF. The CDR3 coding sequence is TGTGCCAGCAGCTTGGGGACAGGACCTAATGAAAAACTGTTTTTT. The chain combines TRBV5-8 with TRBJ1-4, with 7 bases lining up with TRBD1. In germline, CDR1 is SGHTS, CDR2 YDEGEE. V shed 0 bases and J 3 bases; nucleotides not matched to a gene: 2. CDR3 length: 15 amino acids. Looking up the rest from reference TRBV5-8 and TRBJ1-4 gives the full variable domain: EAGVTQSPTHLIKTRGQQATLRCSPISGHTSVYWYQQALGLGLQFLLWYDEGEERNRGNFPPRFSGRQFPNYSSELNVNALELEDSALYLCASSLGTGPNEKLFFGSGTQLSVL.

The rearrangement joins TRBV7-2 to TRBJ2-7, with a tentative D call TRBD2 (6 bases). From germline, CDR1 is SGHTA and CDR2 FQGNSA. Trimming removed 2 bases from V and 4 bases from J, with 12 bases in between. The length of the CDR3 is 14 residues. Here the CDR3 DNA reads TGTGCCAGCAGCTTACCCGGGAGTTTATACGAGCAGTACTTC. Translation: CASSLPGSLYEQYF.

The V and J genes are TRBV7-9 and TRBJ1-1; weak D call: TRBD1 (5 bases). This CDR3 has 14 amino acids. V gave up 4 bases and J gave up 1 base, with 10 bases separating them. CDR1 SEHNR and CDR2 FQNEAQ come from the germline V gene (reference sequence). The DNA of the CDR3 is TGTGCCAGCAGCTCTTCAGGGAAGAACACTGAAGCTTTCTTT. As protein: CASSSSGKNTEAFF. Looking up the rest from reference TRBV7-9 and TRBJ1-1 gives the full variable domain: DTGVSQNPRHKITKRGQNVTFRCDPISEHNRLYWYRQTLGQGPEFLTYFQNEAQLEKSRLLSDRFSAERPKGSFSTLEIQRTEQGDSAMYLCASSSSGKNTEAFFGQGTRLTVV.

The chain employs TRBV27 and TRBJ1-2; D remains unclear. Germline V gene data show CDR1 as MNHEY and CDR2 as SMNVEV (reference sequence). Trimming took off 5 bases at V and 7 bases at J, with 17 bases between the two ends. The CDR3 contains 14 residues. CDR3 DNA: TGTGCCAGCAGTCCCCACAACCCCCCCCCTGGCTACACCTTC. It encodes CASSPHNPPPGYTF.